In its sample, the clone carrying this TCR beta chain was seen a few times. This entry is derived from a study of T cells in Graves' hyperthyroidism and ophthalmopathy. RNA transcripts provided the source from which TCR beta CDR3 regions were amplified. When the TCR CDR3 underwent first-round RT-PCR, the HTBI primer set was used. In TCRdb, the multiplex PCR reads were re-called with MiXCR into one record per CDR3 protein. The data hold hundreds of thousands of distinct CDR3 sequences, with about 45% observed a single time. V was cut by 5 bases and J by 6 bases, with 10 bases left in between. The CDR3 spans 13 residues. The germline V gene encodes CDR1 SEHNR and CDR2 FQNEAQ (reference sequence).

Sequencing was performed on peripheral blood or thyroid tissue (not recorded which). The source is an adult man with Graves' disease, either hyperthyroidism or ophthalmopathy (not recorded which). The chain recombines TRBV7-9 with TRBJ2-2, with D possibly being TRBD2 (5 bases). CDR3 nucleotide sequence: TGTGCCAGCAGCCTATCGAGGGCCGGGGAGCTGTTTTTT. Translated: CASSLSRAGELFF.